These 22 T cell receptor beta chains originate from one sample sequenced in a study of tumor and adjacent non-tumor tissue in lung cancer. The template was RNA from unsorted bulk tissue. TCRbeta libraries were built with three rounds of nested PCR, modified from ARM-PCR. TCRdb passed the multiplex PCR reads through MiXCR, listing each CDR3 protein once. The sample shows 65,000 to 70,000 distinct CDR3 sequences, approximately 63% of them seen only once. Material: lung tumor tissue. The origin of the receptors is a man aged 45-65 years with non-small cell lung cancer.

This clonotype has just one count. Germline and junction disagree at one end, which may indicate a read error. V is TRBV7-9 and J is TRBJ2-2, with D perhaps TRBD1 or TRBD2 (6 bases each). Germline CDR1 and CDR2: SEHNR and FQNEAQ (reference sequence). The CDR3 has 15 amino acids. The CDR3 bases are TGTGCCACCAGCTTGACGGGGGCGGTCACCGGGGAGCTGTTTTTT. Protein: CATSLTGAVTGELFF.

The chain links TRBV6-5 to TRBJ2-7, with TRBD2 matching over 8 bases. This CDR3 comprises 14 residues. Germline V gene sequence: CDR1 MNHEY, CDR2 SVGAGI. CDR3: CDISPPGGESEQYF. The CDR3 DNA follows: TGTGACATCAGCCCACCCGGGGGGGAAAGCGAGCAGTACTTC.

The chain recombines TRBV5-1 with TRBJ2-2; perhaps TRBD1 as D (7 bases). The germline CDR1 and CDR2 sequences are SGHRS and YFSETQ. Trimming pared 2 bases from V and 7 bases from J, leaving 18 bases between. The CDR3 loop spans 16 amino acids. The DNA for the CDR3 is TGCGCCAGCAGCTTTGGTAGCGGAGGGGGCATCGGGGAGCTGTTTTTT. Its protein is CASSFGSGGGIGELFF.

The CDR3 reads CASSRGTSGGLEDTQYF. The CDR3 bases are TGTGCCAGCAGCAGAGGGACTAGCGGGGGACTCGAAGATACGCAGTATTTT. The chain employs TRBV11-3 and TRBJ2-3; 14 positions agree with TRBD2. This CDR3 contains 17 residues. The J segment lost 5 bases and the V segment lost 5 bases, leaving 9 bases of the junction unmatched. From germline, CDR1 is SGHNT and CDR2 YENEEA.

The genes are TRBV11-2 and TRBJ1-1; D gene ambiguous. V lost 9 bases to trimming and J lost 2 bases, with 13 bases between them. Germline V gives CDR1 SGHAT, CDR2 FQNNGV. The CDR3 runs 13 residues. The CDR3 loop reads CARCRVINTEAFF. The CDR3 coding sequence is TGTGCCAGATGTAGGGTGATAAACACTGAAGCTTTCTTT. The complete variable domain, with remaining parts taken from reference TRBV11-2 and TRBJ1-1, reads EAGVAQSPRYKIIEKRQSVAFWCNPISGHATLYWYQQILGQGPKLLIQFQNNGVVDDSQLPKDRFSAERLKGVDSTLKIQPAKLEDSAVYLCARCRVINTEAFFGQGTRLTVV.

This clonotype showed up just once. Because it lacks the conserved phenylalanine or tryptophan at the end, this CDR3 is likely a read error. The rearrangement uses TRBV6-6 and TRBJ2-1; 8 nucleotides match TRBD1. Trimming cost V 2 bases and J 13 bases; bases outside gene matches: 10. The CDR3 consists of 14 residues. The germline V gene encodes CDR1 MNHNY and CDR2 SVGAGI (reference sequence). DNA for the CDR3: TGTGCCAGCAGTTACGACGGACAGGGTGTCTCCCAGTTCCTC. It encodes CASSYDGQGVSQFL.

Comment on this clonotype: Relative to the germline gene, one junction end is altered; a read error may explain this. The chain employs TRBV11-3 and TRBJ2-1; 14 bases align to TRBD2. Germline CDR1 SGHNT, CDR2 YENEEA. The CDR3 length is 16 residues. The CDR3 bases are TGTGCCATCAACGCCAGCGGGACTAGCGGGAGAGATGATCAGTCCTTC. Residues: CAINASGTSGRDDQSF. Drawing the rest from reference TRBV11-3 and TRBJ2-1, the complete variable domain is EAGVVQSPRYKIIEKKQPVAFWCNPISGHNTLYWYLQNLGQGPELLIRYENEEAVDDSQLPKDRFSAERLKGVDSTLKIQPAELGDSAVYLCAINASGTSGRDDQSFGPGTRLTVL.

The chain couples TRBV5-1 to TRBJ1-4; 9 bases fit TRBD1. Germline-derived CDR1 and CDR2 are SGHRS and YFSETQ. V dropped 4 bases and J dropped 10; count of bases not matched to a gene: 14. The CDR3 runs to 16 residues. CDR3 in amino acids: CASSQNLQGAGVKLFF. The DNA for the CDR3 is TGCGCCAGCAGCCAAAATTTACAGGGGGCCGGTGTAAAACTGTTTTTT.

V is TRBV11-2 and J is TRBJ2-5; D uncertain. Germline CDR1 and CDR2: SGHAT and FQNNGV. With 3 bases removed from V and 11 bases from J, the gap between germline ends came to 16 bases. The CDR3 length is 13 residues. This CDR3 is CASSFGLQEAQYF. The CDR3 DNA sequence: TGTGCCAGCAGCTTTGGGCTGCAAGAGGCTCAGTACTTC.

In this sample, this clonotype turned up many times. This chain connects TRBV29-1 to TRBJ2-3; 11 bases line up with TRBD2. Germline assignment: CDR1 SQVTM and CDR2 ANQGSEA. The CDR3 runs 15 residues. Trimming cost V 5 bases and J 0 bases; bases outside gene matches: 4. In nucleotides, the CDR3 is TGCAGCGTTACTAGCGGGAGCTCTAGCACAGATACGCAGTATTTT. It encodes CSVTSGSSSTDTQYF.

As regards this clonotype: It may be a read error: a sequence one base away is much more abundant. The chain employs TRBV10-3 and TRBJ2-3; no definite D call. CDR3 size: 15 residues. Germline V gives CDR1 ENHRY, CDR2 SYGVKD. The CDR3 sequence: CAISERSLRTDAQYF. The CDR3 DNA is TGTGCCATCAGTGAAAGGAGCCTTCGCACAGATGCGCAGTATTTT.

This clonotype was counted many times. The rearrangement uses TRBV6-6 and TRBJ1-3; no reliable D call. Germline V gives CDR1 MNHNY, CDR2 SVGAGI (reference sequence). The length of the CDR3 is 13 residues. The V gene lost 9 bases and the J gene lost 0 bases, with 9 bases spanning the gap. This CDR3 is CASKGISGNTIYF. The CDR3 DNA follows: TGTGCCAGTAAGGGCATCTCTGGAAACACCATATATTTT.

As regards this clonotype: Its ends do not fully match the called genes, so a read error is possible. The chain joins TRBV5-1 to TRBJ2-1; 13 bases agree with TRBD2. Germline V CDR1 and CDR2: SGHRS, YFSETQ. The CDR3 has 15 amino acids. In DNA, the CDR3 is TGCGCCGGCAGCCGGACTAGCGGGGGTGCAAATGAGCAGTTCTTC. It specifies CAGSRTSGGANEQFF.

The chain couples TRBV7-8 to TRBJ1-5; D uncertain. In germline, CDR1 is SGHVS, CDR2 FQNEAQ. Trimming cost V 7 bases and J 5 bases, with 18 bases left between them. CDR3 size: 15 residues. The CDR3 nucleotides read TGTGCCAGCAATTTAGACGGACTGCCCGATCAGCCCCAGCATTTT. It specifies CASNLDGLPDQPQHF.

As to this clonotype: It is likely a read error, because the conserved phenylalanine at the end of the CDR3 is missing. The V gene is TRBV11-3, the J gene TRBJ2-1, with unresolved D. Germline V gene sequence: CDR1 SGHNT, CDR2 YENEEA. The CDR3 extends over 13 amino acids. The CDR3 spells CDSSLGSRNEQFS. The DNA for the CDR3 is TGTGACAGCAGCTTAGGAAGCAGGAATGAGCAGTTCTCC.

The rearrangement joins TRBV29-1 to TRBJ2-7; the match to TRBD1 covers 8 bases. In germline, CDR1 is SQVTM, CDR2 ANQGSEA. Trimming took 2 bases from V and 8 from J; bases not matched to a gene: 11. This CDR3 spans 14 amino acids. The CDR3 nucleotides read TGCAGCGTTGAACTTTACCCCGGGACAGGCCAGCAGTACTTC. It is translated as CSVELYPGTGQQYF.

This clonotype occurred a few times. A much larger clone differs from this one at a single base, so this may be a read error. The gene calls are TRBV10-1 and TRBJ1-2; a possible D gene is TRBD1 (6 bases). The CDR3 length is 14 residues. Germline values: CDR1 WNHNN, CDR2 SYGVQD (reference sequence). The CDR3 DNA is TGCGCCAGCGGTGAATCGAGGGGGGGGAATGGCTACACCTTC. Translation: CASGESRGGNGYTF.

As concerns this clonotype: This CDR3 is missing its conserved last phenylalanine or tryptophan, likely due to a read error. The CDR3 DNA follows: TGCAGTGCCACCGACAGGGCCCCCTATAATTCACCCCTCCACTAT. Translated, it gives CSATDRAPYNSPLHY. The chain uses TRBV20-1 and TRBJ1-6, with TRBD1 matching 7 bases. With V trimmed by 6 bases and J by 2 bases, 7 bases remained unmatched. The CDR3 length is 15 residues. In germline, CDR1 is DFQATT, CDR2 SNEGSKA (reference sequence).

With regard to this clonotype: Compared with germline, one end of the junction differs, possibly owing to a read error. The CDR3 is CASNSGMLSTGKLFF. The CDR3 DNA sequence: TGTGCCAGCAACTCCGGCATGCTATCCACCGGGAAGCTGTTTTTT. The rearrangement joins TRBV11-2 to TRBJ2-2; D might be TRBD2 (5 bases). The CDR3 totals 15 residues. The germline V gene encodes CDR1 SGHAT and CDR2 FQNNGV. The entire variable domain, with the rest obtained from reference TRBV11-2 and TRBJ2-2, is as follows: EAGVAQSPRYKIIEKRQSVAFWCNPISGHATLYWYQQILGQGPKLLIQFQNNGVVDDSQLPKDRFSAERLKGVDSTLKIQPAKLEDSAVYLCASNSGMLSTGKLFFGEGSRLTVL.

This clonotype showed up many times. The genes are TRBV6-2 or TRBV6-3 and TRBJ2-7; perhaps D is TRBD1 or TRBD2 (6 bases each). The CDR3 consists of 14 residues. Trimming took 2 bases from V and 5 from J, leaving 13 bases between them. From germline, CDR1 is MNHEY and CDR2 SVGEGT. The CDR3 sequence is CASSYRLGGDEQYF. CDR3 DNA sequence: TGTGCCAGCAGTTACCGATTGGGGGGCGACGAGCAGTACTTC.

The gene calls are TRBV7-9 and TRBJ2-7; D call uncertain. This CDR3 comprises 14 residues. The ends were cut back, 0 bases at V and 3 bases at J, with 9 bases in the middle. CDR1 SEHNR and CDR2 FQNEAQ come from the germline V gene (reference sequence). The DNA for the CDR3 is TGTGCCAGCAGCTTAGCGGTGAGTAACTACGAGCAGTACTTC. Translation: CASSLAVSNYEQYF. Complete variable domain (other parts from reference TRBV7-9 and TRBJ2-7): DTGVSQNPRHKITKRGQNVTFRCDPISEHNRLYWYRQTLGQGPEFLTYFQNEAQLEKSRLLSDRFSAERPKGSFSTLEIQRTEQGDSAMYLCASSLAVSNYEQYFGPGTRLTVT.

This clonotype was recorded a few times. At one end the junction does not follow the germline gene, possibly because of a read error. This chain connects TRBV11-2 to TRBJ1-5, with D possibly being TRBD1 (5 bases). The CDR3 contains 15 residues. Germline lookup yields CDR1 SGHAT and CDR2 FQNNGV. In DNA, the CDR3 is TGTGCCAGCAGCCTCCTGCCCGGGGGGAATCGGCCCCAGCATTTT. Encoded protein: CASSLLPGGNRPQHF. The full variable domain, with the rest looked up from reference TRBV11-2 and TRBJ1-5, is EAGVAQSPRYKIIEKRQSVAFWCNPISGHATLYWYQQILGQGPKLLIQFQNNGVVDDSQLPKDRFSAERLKGVDSTLKIQPAKLEDSAVYLCASSLLPGGNRPQHFGDGTRLSIL.